The rows below give T cell receptor beta chains drawn from one sample of a study of T cells expressing NK-cell markers. TCRdb reworked the 5' RACE reads into one entry per CDR3 protein, no DNA. The ten top clones account for over 50%, within a sample of tens of thousands of distinct CDR3 sequences. Sequenced sample: blood T cells: a sorted CD56 or NKG2C T cell subset, CD4+ or CD8+ T cells, or bulk PBMC T cells (not recorded which). The receptors derive from a woman aged 18-69 years in good health. Each CDR3 is given with its conserved first and last residue.

CASGGLGPEAFF	TRBV12-3/TRBV12-4	TRBJ1-1
CASSPPLEGTEAFF	TRBV19	TRBJ1-1
CASRQPTGGNSGRTYEQYF	TRBV11-1	TRBJ2-7
CASSLGTVIQYF	TRBV11-2	TRBJ2-4
CASSSSGTEAFF	TRBV12-3/TRBV12-4	TRBJ1-1
CASSSRTGYEKLFF	TRBV11-2	TRBJ1-4
CASSPSLGGRRETQYF	TRBV7-9	TRBJ2-5
CASSFRDRGVGELFF	TRBV7-2	TRBJ2-2
CASRRQGANEQFF	TRBV11-2	TRBJ2-1
CSARDESFEGALANYGYTF	TRBV20-1	TRBJ1-2
CSASDTSYEQYF	TRBV20-1	TRBJ2-7
CASSERRKDGYTF	TRBV6-1	TRBJ1-2
CASSSESYNSPLHF	TRBV5-1	TRBJ1-6
CASSFGGGGYTF	TRBV27	TRBJ1-2
CASSSRHNTGELFF	TRBV9	TRBJ2-2
CSVDGGSSYNEQFF	TRBV29-1	TRBJ2-1
CSARTDLDYEQYF	TRBV20-1	TRBJ2-7
CASRSGPLETQYF	TRBV7-9	TRBJ2-5
CAISPTGEETQYF	TRBV10-3	TRBJ2-5
CASSYPGEGSPLHF	TRBV6-5	TRBJ1-6